Listed here are 30 T cell receptor beta chains from one sample, sequenced in a study of T cells in Graves' hyperthyroidism and ophthalmopathy. From RNA transcripts, TCR beta CDR3 regions were amplified. Initially, a first-round RT-PCR of the TCR CDR3 employed the HTBI primer set. TCRdb independently ran MiXCR on the multiplex PCR reads; one entry per CDR3 protein. The sample lists hundreds of thousands of distinct CDR3 sequences; 16% were seen once. Sample: blood. Receptor source: a woman in her twenties or thirties with Graves' hyperthyroidism.

This clonotype was detected ten times or more. The V gene is TRBV20-1, the J gene TRBJ2-1; D is unresolved. Germline CDR1 DFQATT, CDR2 SNEGSKA (reference sequence). This CDR3 has 12 amino acids. The V gene lost 4 bases and the J gene lost 5 bases, with 9 bases spanning the gap. The CDR3 DNA is TGCAGTGCTAATCGGCGGCACAATGAGCAGTTCTTC. As protein: CSANRRHNEQFF.

Only a few counts were recorded for this clonotype. V usage is TRBV15 and J usage is TRBJ2-1; 11 bases map to TRBD1. The CDR3 runs to 16 residues. The ends lost 0 bases at V and 9 bases at J; junction bases unmatched: 7. Germline V gene data show CDR1 as LNHNV and CDR2 as YYDKDF (reference sequence). As DNA, the CDR3 is TGTGCCACCAGCAGAGATCCGGGACAGGGGGGCAGTGAGCAGTTCTTC. Translation gives CATSRDPGQGGSEQFF.

As concerns this clonotype: A read error may be the cause here, since a much bigger clone is one base away. The chain is built from TRBV2 and TRBJ2-3; D may be TRBD2 (5 bases). This CDR3 has 12 amino acids. In germline, CDR1 is SNHLY, CDR2 FYNNEI. Trimming left V 7 bases short and J 2 bases short, with 7 bases between. CDR3 coding DNA: TGTGCCAGCAAGAGGGACACAGATACGCAGTATTTT. Protein sequence: CASKRDTDTQYF.

This clonotype was counted at least ten times. The chain uses TRBV18 and TRBJ2-5; no definite D call. Germline V gene sequence: CDR1 KGHSH, CDR2 LQKENI. CDR3 size: 14 residues. V was cut by 0 bases and J by 5 bases, with 10 bases left in between. As DNA, the CDR3 is TGTGCCAGCTCACCACCCTCTGTATCGGAGACCCAGTACTTC. As protein: CASSPPSVSETQYF.

J is TRBJ2-7 and V is TRBV20-1; D gene ambiguous. V lost 5 bases to trimming and J lost 4 bases, with 9 bases between them. The germline CDR1 and CDR2 sequences are DFQATT and SNEGSKA (reference sequence). The CDR3 is 11 residues long. As DNA, the CDR3 is TGCAGTGCTTACGGGTCTTACGAGCAGTACTTC. Protein product: CSAYGSYEQYF.

The table lists this clonotype with many counts. The V gene is TRBV6-2 or TRBV6-3, the J gene TRBJ2-7, with a weak D call TRBD2 (6 bases). Germline V lookup: CDR1 MNHEY, CDR2 SVGEGT. Trimming removed 7 bases from V and 0 bases from J, with 16 bases in between. This CDR3 is built from 15 residues. The CDR3: CASNKAGTGSYEQYF. CDR3 coding DNA: TGTGCCAGCAATAAAGCCGGGACTGGCTCCTACGAGCAGTACTTC.

In regard to this clonotype: A clone one base away is much larger, so this may be a read error. J is TRBJ2-7 and V is TRBV4-3; perhaps TRBD1 as D (6 bases). The DNA end lines up better with TRBJ2-1; the J call may be wrong. The CDR3 loop spans 14 amino acids. From germline, CDR1 is LGHNA and CDR2 YSLEER. As DNA, the CDR3 is TGCGCCAGCAGCCAAGTCCCAGGGGCCTACGAGCAGTTCTTC. As protein: CASSQVPGAYEQFF.

This chain links TRBV20-1 with TRBJ2-4, with 8 bases fitting TRBD2. V trimming: 5 bases; J trimming: 8 bases; junction bases outside the gene matches: 14. The CDR3 length is 15 residues. The germline V gene encodes CDR1 DFQATT and CDR2 SNEGSKA (reference sequence). The CDR3 nucleotides read TGCAGTGCTCGGCCGAGCGGGAGACGACCCGACATTCAGTACTTC. Translation: CSARPSGRRPDIQYF.

This clonotype was recorded many times. The chain recombines TRBV28 with TRBJ2-5, with TRBD1 identical over 7 bases. The CDR3 loop spans 14 amino acids. With V trimmed by 7 bases and J by 4 bases, 9 bases remained unmatched. Germline lookup yields CDR1 MDHEN and CDR2 SYDVKM. CDR3 sequence: CASKTWTGGETQYF. The CDR3, as DNA: TGTGCCAGCAAGACCTGGACAGGAGGAGAGACCCAGTACTTC.

This clonotype was picked up many times. J is TRBJ1-1 and V is TRBV30; D unresolved. V shed 3 bases and J shed 1 base, with 9 bases lying between them. CDR1 GTSNPN and CDR2 SVGIG come from the germline V gene (reference sequence). The CDR3 contains 13 residues. The CDR3 sequence: CAWRRQSNTEAFF. CDR3 nucleotide sequence: TGTGCCTGGAGGCGCCAGTCGAACACTGAAGCTTTCTTT.

At least ten counts were recorded for this clonotype. The gene calls are TRBV30 and TRBJ1-2; D ambiguous. The CDR3 runs to 11 residues. CDR1 and CDR2 (germline): GTSNPN, SVGIG (reference sequence). V was cut by 4 bases and J by 4 bases, with 7 bases left in between. CDR3 residues: CAWNLGYGYTF. In DNA, the CDR3 is TGTGCCTGGAACCTCGGCTATGGCTACACCTTC.

This clonotype has a handful of counts. No conserved phenylalanine or tryptophan ends this CDR3, so it is likely a read error. J is TRBJ1-1 and V is TRBV6-1, with 7 bases aligning to TRBD1. V lost 10 bases, J lost 6 bases, and 20 bases stayed unmatched. CDR3 length: 16 residues. The V gene's germline CDR1 is MNHNS and CDR2 SASEGT. The CDR3 protein is CATSHLRDSGRAEAFL. In DNA, the CDR3 is TGTGCCACCTCGCACCTTAGGGACAGTGGAAGGGCTGAAGCTTTCCTT.

This clonotype showed up just a few times. The chain employs TRBV5-6 and TRBJ1-2, with 8 positions matching TRBD1. Germline V gene sequence: CDR1 SGHDT, CDR2 YYEEEE. The CDR3 is made up of 15 amino acids. The J segment lost 8 bases and the V segment lost 0 bases, leaving 9 bases of the junction unmatched. The DNA for the CDR3 is TGTGCCAGCAGCTTGGTGTCAGGGGGCGCTCCCGGCTACACCTTC. It yields the protein CASSLVSGGAPGYTF.

This rearrangement joins TRBV27 to TRBJ2-6, with D tentatively TRBD2 (6 bases). This CDR3 contains 15 residues. Germline loops: CDR1 MNHEY, CDR2 SMNVEV (reference sequence). V dropped 7 bases and J dropped 0 bases, with 10 bases sitting between them. The CDR3 coding sequence is TGTGCCAGCACCGCCGGGGGCTCTGGGGCCAACGTCCTGACTTTC. It specifies CASTAGGSGANVLTF.

This clonotype was detected only a few times. A much larger clone sits a single nucleotide away, making a read error possible. The DNA for the CDR3 is TGTACCAGCAGCTGGGGTGGGGCTGAAGCTTTCTTT. Amino acids: CTSSWGGAEAFF. The rearrangement links TRBV7-9 to TRBJ1-1; D uncertain. Germline assignment: CDR1 SEHNR and CDR2 FQNEAQ (reference sequence). The CDR3 is 12 amino acids.

The rearrangement joins TRBV27 to TRBJ1-2, with a weak D call TRBD1 (5 bases). CDR1 and CDR2 (germline): MNHEY, SMNVEV (reference sequence). Trimming removed 6 bases from V and 2 bases from J, with 13 bases in between. This CDR3 spans 14 amino acids. The CDR3 protein is CASRKISGNYGYTF. Here the CDR3 DNA reads TGTGCCAGCAGGAAAATCTCAGGGAACTATGGCTACACCTTC.

The chain combines TRBV20-1 with TRBJ2-7; 7 positions match TRBD1. The junction had 9 bases not matched to a gene; V was cut back by 1 base and J by 0 bases. Germline CDR1 is DFQATT and CDR2 is SNEGSKA (reference sequence). The CDR3 contains 16 residues. The CDR3 loop is CSARGTPGQNSYEQYF. CDR3 nucleotides: TGCAGTGCTAGAGGGACTCCGGGACAGAACTCCTACGAGCAGTACTTC.

This clonotype was found many times. The V gene is TRBV6-1, the J gene TRBJ1-5, with D unresolved. Germline V lookup: CDR1 MNHNS, CDR2 SASEGT. The V and J ends lost 4 bases and 2 bases respectively, with 15 bases between them. This CDR3 is 16 amino acids long. This CDR3 reads CASSAGMGWGNQPQHF. CDR3 sequence (DNA): TGTGCCAGCAGTGCGGGGATGGGCTGGGGCAATCAGCCCCAGCATTTT.

This clonotype was detected many times. The chain is built from TRBV7-9 and TRBJ2-7; 12 bases match TRBD2. The germline V gene encodes CDR1 SEHNR and CDR2 FQNEAQ (reference sequence). The CDR3 has 14 residues. The J segment lost 7 bases and the V segment lost 5 bases, leaving 6 bases of the junction unmatched. CDR3 DNA: TGTGCCAGCAGCCAATCTAGCGGGGGGGGAGAGCAGTACTTC. This encodes CASSQSSGGGEQYF.

This sequence joins TRBV6-1 and TRBJ2-7, with TRBD2 identical over 9 bases. Germline CDR1 reads MNHNS; CDR2 reads SASEGT. V dropped 8 bases and J dropped 6; count of bases not matched to a gene: 23. CDR3 length: 18 residues. This CDR3 is CASGLAVAGDLGRSEQYF. The CDR3 region has the DNA TGTGCCAGCGGCCTGGCGGTAGCGGGAGATTTAGGTCGTAGCGAGCAGTACTTC.

V usage is TRBV28 and J usage is TRBJ2-7, with unresolved D. The CDR3 loop spans 13 amino acids. V was shortened by 5 bases and J by 4 bases, with 12 bases between the two germline ends. Per germline, CDR1 MDHEN and CDR2 SYDVKM. The CDR3, as DNA: TGTGCCAGCAGTCCCCCCCTTGAGTACGAGCAGTACTTC. It encodes CASSPPLEYEQYF.

The rearrangement uses TRBV27 and TRBJ2-5, with TRBD2 matching over 13 bases. Germline V gene lookup returns CDR1 MNHEY and CDR2 SMNVEV (reference sequence). Losses at the gene ends were 6 bases for V and 1 base for J; bases not matched to a gene: 11. This CDR3 comprises 18 residues. The CDR3 sequence is CASSTIVGTSGTQETQYF. Here the CDR3 DNA reads TGTGCCAGCAGCACCATCGTCGGGACTAGCGGGACCCAAGAGACCCAGTACTTC.

For the CDR3, the DNA is TGTGCCACCGAAAGATGGGGGCGAGAGACCCAGTACTTC. Protein sequence: CATERWGRETQYF. The chain combines TRBV2 with TRBJ2-5, with TRBD1 as a possible D gene (6 bases). CDR3 length equals 13 residues. V lost 10 bases to trimming and J lost 4 bases, with 16 bases between them. CDR1 SNHLY and CDR2 FYNNEI come from the germline V gene.

There are many counts of this clonotype. This chain joins TRBV11-3 and TRBJ2-1, with 8 bases matching TRBD2. CDR1 and CDR2 from the germline V gene are SGHNT and YENEEA. The V segment lost 3 bases and the J segment 9 bases; nucleotides outside the gene matches: 13. This CDR3 spans 16 amino acids. This CDR3 reads CASSFQPGLEVGEQFF. The CDR3 nucleotides read TGTGCCAGCAGCTTCCAGCCGGGACTAGAGGTGGGTGAGCAGTTCTTC.

The chain employs TRBV5-1 and TRBJ1-2; no definite D call. Germline V gene lookup returns CDR1 SGHRS and CDR2 YFSETQ. The CDR3 loop spans 14 amino acids. V lost 2 bases and J lost 8, with 16 bases in between. Here the CDR3 reads CASSFTIGKEGYTF. The DNA for the CDR3 is TGCGCCAGCAGCTTCACTATTGGAAAGGAAGGCTACACCTTC. The variable domain in full, completed from reference TRBV5-1 and TRBJ1-2, reads KAGVTQTPRYLIKTRGQQVTLSCSPISGHRSVSWYQQTPGQGLQFLFEYFSETQRNKGNFPGRFSGRQFSNSRSEMNVSTLELGDSALYLCASSFTIGKEGYTFGSGTRLTVV.

The sample holds many counts of this clonotype. The chain is built from TRBV27 and TRBJ1-1; 8 bases are shared with TRBD1. The length of the CDR3 is 11 residues. The V and J ends lost 7 bases and 6 bases, in that order; junction bases with no gene match: 1. Looked up from germline, CDR1 is MNHEY and CDR2 is SMNVEV (reference sequence). CDR3 region: CASIRGPEAFF. The CDR3 DNA follows: TGTGCCAGCATCAGGGGGCCTGAAGCTTTCTTT.

Here the CDR3 reads CASSRIPGTDGGTEAFF. The CDR3 DNA follows: TGTGCCAGCAGCCGAATACCGGGGACGGATGGTGGTACTGAAGCTTTCTTT. This chain uses TRBV9 with TRBJ1-1; possibly TRBD1 for D (5 bases). In germline, CDR1 is SGDLS, CDR2 YYNGEE. The CDR3 extends over 17 amino acids. Trimming took off 4 bases at V and 5 bases at J, with 24 bases between the two ends.

This clonotype was seen a few times. A much more abundant neighbour one base away suggests this may be a read error. This rearrangement joins TRBV7-2 to TRBJ2-5, with unresolved D. The CDR3 is made up of 13 amino acids. Per germline, CDR1 SGHTA and CDR2 FQGNSA. The V end was cut by 1 base, the J end by 3 bases, with 6 bases between. The chain's CDR3 is CASSLGVEETQYF. The CDR3 DNA is TGTGCCAGCAGCTTAGGAGTGGAAGAGACCCAGTACTTC. Supplemented by reference TRBV7-2 and TRBJ2-5, the full variable domain reads GAGVSQSPSNKVTEKGKDVELRCDPISGHTALYWYRQSLGQGLEFLIYFQGNSAPDKSGLPSDRFSAERTGGSVSTLTIQRTQQEDSAVYLCASSLGVEETQYFGPGTRLLVL.

This clonotype was recorded at least ten times. The chain employs TRBV7-2 and TRBJ2-5; 7 nucleotides match TRBD2. The V gene end was trimmed by 0 bases and the J gene end by 5 bases; junction bases not matched to a gene: 12. Germline V gene data show CDR1 as SGHTA and CDR2 as FQGNSA. This CDR3 comprises 17 residues. The CDR3: CASSLAGRGRAGETQYF. As DNA, the CDR3 is TGTGCCAGCAGCTTAGCGGGGAGAGGGAGGGCCGGGGAGACCCAGTACTTC.

The chain employs TRBV11-2 and TRBJ2-1; TRBD1 matches at 9 bases. Germline CDR1 is SGHAT and CDR2 is FQNNGV. The CDR3 covers 15 residues. V shed 5 bases and J 4 bases; nucleotides not matched to a gene: 6. The CDR3 spells CASSPDRGEYNEQFF. The CDR3 DNA reads as TGTGCCAGCAGCCCGGACAGGGGCGAGTACAATGAGCAGTTCTTC.